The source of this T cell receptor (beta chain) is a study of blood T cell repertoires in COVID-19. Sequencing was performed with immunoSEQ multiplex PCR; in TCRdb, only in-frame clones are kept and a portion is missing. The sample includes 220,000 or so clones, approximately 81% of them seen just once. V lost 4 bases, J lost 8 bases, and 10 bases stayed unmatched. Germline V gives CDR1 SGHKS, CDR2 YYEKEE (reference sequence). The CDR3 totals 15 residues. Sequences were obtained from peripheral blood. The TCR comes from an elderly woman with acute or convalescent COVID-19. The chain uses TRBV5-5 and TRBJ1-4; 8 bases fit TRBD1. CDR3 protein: CASSNWGQADEKLFF. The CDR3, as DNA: TGTGCCAGCAGCAACTGGGGACAGGCCGACGAAAAACTGTTTTTT.